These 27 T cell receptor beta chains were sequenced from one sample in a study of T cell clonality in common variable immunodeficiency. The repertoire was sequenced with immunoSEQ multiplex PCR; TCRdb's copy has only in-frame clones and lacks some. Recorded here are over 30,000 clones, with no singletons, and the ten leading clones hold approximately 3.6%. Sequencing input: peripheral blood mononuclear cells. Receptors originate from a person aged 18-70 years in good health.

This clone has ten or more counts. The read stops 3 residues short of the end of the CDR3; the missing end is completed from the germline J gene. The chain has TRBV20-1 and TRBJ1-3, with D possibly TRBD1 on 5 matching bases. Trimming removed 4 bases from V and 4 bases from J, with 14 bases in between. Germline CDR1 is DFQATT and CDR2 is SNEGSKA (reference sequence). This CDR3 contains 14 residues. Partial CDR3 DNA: TGCAGTGCTACTCCGGTAGGGGAGGGAAACACC. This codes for CSATPVGEGNT. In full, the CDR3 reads CSATPVGEGNTIYF.

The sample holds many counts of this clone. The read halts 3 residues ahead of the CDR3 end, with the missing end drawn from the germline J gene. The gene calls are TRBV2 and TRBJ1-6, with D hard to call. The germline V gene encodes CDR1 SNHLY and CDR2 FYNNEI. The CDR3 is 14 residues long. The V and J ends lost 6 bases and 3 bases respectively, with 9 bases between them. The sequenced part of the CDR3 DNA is TGTGCCAGCAGGAGGGTGGTCTATAATTCACCC. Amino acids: CASRRVVYNSP. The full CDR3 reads CASRRVVYNSPLHF.

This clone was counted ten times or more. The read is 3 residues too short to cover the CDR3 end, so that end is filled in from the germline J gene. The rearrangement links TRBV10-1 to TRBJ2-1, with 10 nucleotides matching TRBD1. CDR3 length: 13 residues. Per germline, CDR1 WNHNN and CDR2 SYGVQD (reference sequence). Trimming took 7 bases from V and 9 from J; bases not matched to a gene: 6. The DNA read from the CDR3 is TGCGCCAGCACCTACGGACAGGGGGGTGAG. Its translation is CASTYGQGGE. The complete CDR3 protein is CASTYGQGGEQFF.

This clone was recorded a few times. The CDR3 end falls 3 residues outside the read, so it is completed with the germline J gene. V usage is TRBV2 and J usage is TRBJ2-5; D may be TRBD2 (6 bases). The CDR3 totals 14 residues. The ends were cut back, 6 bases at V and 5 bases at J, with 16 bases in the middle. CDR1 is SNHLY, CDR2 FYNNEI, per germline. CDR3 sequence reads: CASSPTLAIETQYF. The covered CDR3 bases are TGTGCCAGCAGCCCAACCCTAGCGATCGAGACC.

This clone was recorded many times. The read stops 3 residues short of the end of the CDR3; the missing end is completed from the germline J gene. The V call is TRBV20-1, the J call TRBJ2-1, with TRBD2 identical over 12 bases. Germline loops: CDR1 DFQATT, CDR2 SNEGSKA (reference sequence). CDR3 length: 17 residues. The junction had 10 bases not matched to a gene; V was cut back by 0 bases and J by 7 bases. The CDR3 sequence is CSARDLRLAGGGNEQFF. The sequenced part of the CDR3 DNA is TGCAGTGCTAGAGACCTCAGGCTAGCGGGGGGGGGTAATGAG.

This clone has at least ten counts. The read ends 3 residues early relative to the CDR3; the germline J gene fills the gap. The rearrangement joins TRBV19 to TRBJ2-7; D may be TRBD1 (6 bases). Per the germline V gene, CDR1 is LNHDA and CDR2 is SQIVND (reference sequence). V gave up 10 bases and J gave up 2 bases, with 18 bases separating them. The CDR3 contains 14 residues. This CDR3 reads CATRWTAYTYEQYF. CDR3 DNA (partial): TGTGCCACCAGATGGACAGCTTACACCTACGAG.

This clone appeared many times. The CDR3 is CAWSVTGNNSPLHF. The DNA read from the CDR3 is TGTGCCTGGAGTGTAACAGGGAATAATTCACCC. V usage is TRBV30 and J usage is TRBJ1-6; D possibly corresponds to TRBD1 (6 bases). From the germline J gene comes the end of the CDR3, since the read stops 3 residues before it. Trimming took 0 bases from V and 5 from J, leaving 8 bases between them. Germline CDR1 GTSNPN, CDR2 SVGIG (reference sequence). The CDR3 sequence is 14 residues long.

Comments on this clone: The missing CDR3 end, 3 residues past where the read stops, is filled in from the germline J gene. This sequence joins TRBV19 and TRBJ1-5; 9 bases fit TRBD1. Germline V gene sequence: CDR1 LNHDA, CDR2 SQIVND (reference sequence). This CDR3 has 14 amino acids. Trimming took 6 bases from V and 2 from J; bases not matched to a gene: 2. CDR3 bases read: TGTGCCAGTAGAAGACAGGGGGGCAATCAGCCC. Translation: CASRRQGGNQP. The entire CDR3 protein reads CASRRQGGNQPQHF. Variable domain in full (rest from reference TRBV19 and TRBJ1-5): DGGITQSPKYLFRKEGQNVTLSCEQNLNHDAMYWYRQDPGQGLRLIYYSQIVNDFQKGDIAEGYSVSREKKESFPLTVTSAQKNPTAFYLCASRRQGGNQPQHFGDGTRLSIL.

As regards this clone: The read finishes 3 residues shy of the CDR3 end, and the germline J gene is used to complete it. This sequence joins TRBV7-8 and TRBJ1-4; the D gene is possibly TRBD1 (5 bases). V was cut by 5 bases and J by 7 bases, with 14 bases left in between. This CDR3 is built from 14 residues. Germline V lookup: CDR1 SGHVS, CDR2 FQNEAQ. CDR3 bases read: TGTGCCAGCAGCCTTGGGGCAGTTTTTGAAAAA. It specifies CASSLGAVFEK. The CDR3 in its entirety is CASSLGAVFEKLFF.

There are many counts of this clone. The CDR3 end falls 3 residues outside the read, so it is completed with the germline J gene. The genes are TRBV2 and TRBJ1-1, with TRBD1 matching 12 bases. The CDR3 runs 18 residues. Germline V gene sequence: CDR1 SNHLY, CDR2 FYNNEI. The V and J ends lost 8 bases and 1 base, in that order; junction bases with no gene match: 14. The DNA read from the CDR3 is TGTGCCAGCCGGAAGGGATTGGGACAGGGGGCGACGAACACTGAA. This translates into CASRKGLGQGATNTE. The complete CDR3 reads CASRKGLGQGATNTEAFF.

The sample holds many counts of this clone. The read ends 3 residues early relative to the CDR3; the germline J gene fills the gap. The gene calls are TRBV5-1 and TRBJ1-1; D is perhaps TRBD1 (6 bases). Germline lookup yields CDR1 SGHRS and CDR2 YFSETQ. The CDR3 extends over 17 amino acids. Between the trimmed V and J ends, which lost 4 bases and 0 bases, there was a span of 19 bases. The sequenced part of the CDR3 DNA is TGCGCCAGCAGCCTATTGACAGGTTGGCAGGTGAACACTGAA. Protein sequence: CASSLLTGWQVNTE. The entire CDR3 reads CASSLLTGWQVNTEAFF.

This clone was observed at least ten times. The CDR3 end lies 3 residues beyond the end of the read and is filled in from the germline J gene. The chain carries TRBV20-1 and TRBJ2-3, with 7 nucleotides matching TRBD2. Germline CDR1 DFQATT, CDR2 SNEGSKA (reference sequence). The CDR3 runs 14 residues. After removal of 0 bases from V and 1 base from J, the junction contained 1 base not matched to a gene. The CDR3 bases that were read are TGCAGTGCTAGAGATGGGGGGGGCACAGATACG. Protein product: CSARDGGGTDT. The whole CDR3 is CSARDGGGTDTQYF.

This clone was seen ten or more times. CDR3 DNA, as far as it was read: TGTGCCAGCAGCTTGAAAAACAGAATGAACACTGAA. Translation gives CASSLKNRMNTE. The full CDR3 sequence reads CASSLKNRMNTEAFF. The chain combines TRBV5-6 with TRBJ1-1; D is uncertain. The read halts 3 residues ahead of the CDR3 end, with the missing end drawn from the germline J gene. Trimming stripped 1 base from V and 0 bases from J, with 10 bases between. The germline gives CDR1 SGHDT, CDR2 YYEEEE. The CDR3 is 15 amino acids.

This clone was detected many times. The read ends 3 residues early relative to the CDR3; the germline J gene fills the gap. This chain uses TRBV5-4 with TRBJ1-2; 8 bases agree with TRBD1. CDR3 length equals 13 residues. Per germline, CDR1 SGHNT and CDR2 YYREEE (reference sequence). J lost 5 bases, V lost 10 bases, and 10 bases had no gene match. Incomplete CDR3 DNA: TGTGCCGTCCATATAGACAGGGGATATGGC. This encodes CAVHIDRGYG. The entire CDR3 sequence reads CAVHIDRGYGYTF.

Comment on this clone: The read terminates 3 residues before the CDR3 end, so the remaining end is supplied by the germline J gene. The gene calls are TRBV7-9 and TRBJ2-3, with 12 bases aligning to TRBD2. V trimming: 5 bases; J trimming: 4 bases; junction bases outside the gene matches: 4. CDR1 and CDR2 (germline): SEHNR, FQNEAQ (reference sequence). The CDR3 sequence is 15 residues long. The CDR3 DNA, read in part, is TGTGCCAGCAGCCCGACTAGCGGGAGTGCAGATACG. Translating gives CASSPTSGSADT. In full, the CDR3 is CASSPTSGSADTQYF.

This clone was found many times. The CDR3 bases that were read are TGTGCCAGCAGCCTACGGGCGGGGGGACAAGAGACC. It codes for CASSLRAGGQET. The whole CDR3 reads CASSLRAGGQETQYF. V is TRBV7-2 and J is TRBJ2-5; 8 bases map to TRBD2. The read finishes 3 residues shy of the CDR3 end, and the germline J gene is used to complete it. Trimming cost V 5 bases and J 2 bases; bases outside gene matches: 7. The CDR3 spans 15 residues. Germline V gene sequence: CDR1 SGHTA, CDR2 FQGNSA.

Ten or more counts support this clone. The part of the CDR3 DNA that was read is TGTGCCAGTAGTTCGAGGAAACCGGGACAGGGGGCCGCCGGGGAG. Protein sequence: CASSSRKPGQGAAGE. In full, the CDR3 is CASSSRKPGQGAAGELFF. V gene TRBV19 combines with J gene TRBJ2-2, with 12 nucleotides matching TRBD1. Sequencing ends 3 residues short of the CDR3 end; the germline J gene provides the rest. V lost 5 bases, J lost 6 bases, and 13 bases stayed unmatched. Per the germline V gene, CDR1 is LNHDA and CDR2 is SQIVND (reference sequence). CDR3 length: 18 residues.

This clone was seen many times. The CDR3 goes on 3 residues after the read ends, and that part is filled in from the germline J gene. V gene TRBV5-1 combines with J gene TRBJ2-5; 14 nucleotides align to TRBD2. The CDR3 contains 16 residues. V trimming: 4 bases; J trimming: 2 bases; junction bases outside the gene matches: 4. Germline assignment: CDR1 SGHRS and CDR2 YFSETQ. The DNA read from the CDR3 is TGCGCCAGCAGCCCCGGACTAGCGGGAGGTCAAGAGACC. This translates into CASSPGLAGGQET. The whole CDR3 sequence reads CASSPGLAGGQETQYF.

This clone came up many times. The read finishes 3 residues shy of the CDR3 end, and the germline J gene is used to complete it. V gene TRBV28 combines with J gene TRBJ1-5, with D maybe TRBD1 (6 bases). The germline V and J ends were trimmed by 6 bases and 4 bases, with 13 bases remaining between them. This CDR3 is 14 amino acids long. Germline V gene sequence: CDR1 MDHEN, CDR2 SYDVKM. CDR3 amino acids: CASSTGIGNQPQHF. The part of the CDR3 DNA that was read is TGTGCCAGCAGCACAGGGATCGGTAATCAGCCC.

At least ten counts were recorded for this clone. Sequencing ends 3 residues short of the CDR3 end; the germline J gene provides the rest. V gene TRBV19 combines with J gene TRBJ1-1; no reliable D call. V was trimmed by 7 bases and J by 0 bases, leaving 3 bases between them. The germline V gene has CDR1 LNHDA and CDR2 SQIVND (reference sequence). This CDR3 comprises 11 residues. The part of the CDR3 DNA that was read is TGTGCCAGTATCTTGAACACTGAA. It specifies CASILNTE. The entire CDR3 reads CASILNTEAFF. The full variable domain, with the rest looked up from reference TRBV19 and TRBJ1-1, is DGGITQSPKYLFRKEGQNVTLSCEQNLNHDAMYWYRQDPGQGLRLIYYSQIVNDFQKGDIAEGYSVSREKKESFPLTVTSAQKNPTAFYLCASILNTEAFFGQGTRLTVV.

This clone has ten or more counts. The covered CDR3 bases are TGTGCCAGCAGTGAACGGTGGACAGGGGTCGGCAATCAGCCC. Protein sequence: CASSERWTGVGNQP. The full CDR3 reads CASSERWTGVGNQPQHF. V gene TRBV6-1 combines with J gene TRBJ1-5; 9 nucleotides agree with TRBD1. The read terminates 3 residues before the CDR3 end, so the remaining end is supplied by the germline J gene. V shed 2 bases and J 2 bases; nucleotides not matched to a gene: 7. From germline, CDR1 is MNHNS and CDR2 SASEGT. This CDR3 region has 17 residues.

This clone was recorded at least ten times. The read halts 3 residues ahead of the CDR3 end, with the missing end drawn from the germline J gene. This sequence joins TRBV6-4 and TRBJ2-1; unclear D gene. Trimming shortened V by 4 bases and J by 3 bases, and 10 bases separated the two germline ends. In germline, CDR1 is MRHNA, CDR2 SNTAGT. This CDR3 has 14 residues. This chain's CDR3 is CASSAEKGYNEQFF. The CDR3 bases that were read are TGTGCCAGCAGTGCCGAAAAGGGCTACAATGAG.

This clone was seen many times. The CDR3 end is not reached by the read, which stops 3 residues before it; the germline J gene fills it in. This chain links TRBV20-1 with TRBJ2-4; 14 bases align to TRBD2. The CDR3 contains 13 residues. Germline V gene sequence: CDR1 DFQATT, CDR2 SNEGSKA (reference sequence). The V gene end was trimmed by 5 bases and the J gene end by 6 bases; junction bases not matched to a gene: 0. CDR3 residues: CSAGLAGGNIQYF. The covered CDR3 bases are TGCAGTGCTGGACTAGCGGGGGGAAACATT.

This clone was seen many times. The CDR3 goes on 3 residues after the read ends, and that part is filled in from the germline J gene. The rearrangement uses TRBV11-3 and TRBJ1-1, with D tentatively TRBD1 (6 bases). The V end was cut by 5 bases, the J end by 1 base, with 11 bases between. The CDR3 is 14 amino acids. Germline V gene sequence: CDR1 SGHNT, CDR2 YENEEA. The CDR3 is CASSLTGANTEAFF. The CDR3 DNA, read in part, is TGTGCCAGCAGCCTGACAGGTGCGAACACTGAA.

The sequenced part of the CDR3 DNA is TGTGCCAGCAGCTTAGTCACAGGGAAGACC. This sequence encodes CASSLVTGKT. The whole CDR3 sequence reads CASSLVTGKTQYF. The rearrangement links TRBV11-2 to TRBJ2-5; D possibly corresponds to TRBD1 (6 bases). The read comes to an end 3 residues before the CDR3 does, leaving the germline J gene to fill in the end. Germline V lookup: CDR1 SGHAT, CDR2 FQNNGV. This CDR3 has 13 residues. With 1 base removed from V and 6 bases from J, the gap between germline ends came to 9 bases.

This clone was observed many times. The CDR3 protein is CRTNNGYTF. Incomplete CDR3 DNA: TGCAGAACAAACAATGGC. This sequence joins TRBV20-1 and TRBJ1-2; D unresolved. The CDR3 end lies 3 residues beyond the end of the read and is filled in from the germline J gene. Germline lookup yields CDR1 DFQATT and CDR2 SNEGSKA (reference sequence). The CDR3 spans 9 residues.

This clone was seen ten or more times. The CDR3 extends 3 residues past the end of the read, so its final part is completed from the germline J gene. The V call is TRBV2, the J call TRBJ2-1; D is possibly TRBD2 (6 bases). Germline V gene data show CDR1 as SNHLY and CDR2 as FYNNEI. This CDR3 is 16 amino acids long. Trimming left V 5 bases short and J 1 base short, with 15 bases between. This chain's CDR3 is CASSLYAGLSYNEQFF. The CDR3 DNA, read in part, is TGTGCCAGCAGTCTCTATGCGGGACTTTCCTACAATGAG.